This T cell receptor beta chain was identified in a study of blood T cell repertoires in COVID-19. Study-wide context: Both acute and convalescent COVID-19 samples were obtained from the United States, Italy and Spain.

Trimming removed 0 bases from V and 9 bases from J, with 13 bases in between. CDR1 is SGDLS, CDR2 YYNGEE, per germline. This CDR3 spans 13 amino acids. Assay: immunoSEQ multiplex PCR; the TCRdb copy retains only in-frame clones and omits some. The profile shows fewer than 250,000 clones, 80% to 90% of them singletons. Those who participated ranged in age from about 18 to 89 years and resided in roughly 26 US areas. The sample comprised PBMCs or T cells enriched from blood (not recorded which). This clonotype was sampled from a woman between 35 and 50 years old with acute COVID-19. The V gene is TRBV9, the J gene TRBJ2-7; tentative D call: TRBD2 (6 bases). This CDR3 is CASSVGTGGAQYF. In DNA form, the CDR3 reads TGTGCCAGCAGCGTAGGAACCGGCGGGGCGCAGTACTTC.